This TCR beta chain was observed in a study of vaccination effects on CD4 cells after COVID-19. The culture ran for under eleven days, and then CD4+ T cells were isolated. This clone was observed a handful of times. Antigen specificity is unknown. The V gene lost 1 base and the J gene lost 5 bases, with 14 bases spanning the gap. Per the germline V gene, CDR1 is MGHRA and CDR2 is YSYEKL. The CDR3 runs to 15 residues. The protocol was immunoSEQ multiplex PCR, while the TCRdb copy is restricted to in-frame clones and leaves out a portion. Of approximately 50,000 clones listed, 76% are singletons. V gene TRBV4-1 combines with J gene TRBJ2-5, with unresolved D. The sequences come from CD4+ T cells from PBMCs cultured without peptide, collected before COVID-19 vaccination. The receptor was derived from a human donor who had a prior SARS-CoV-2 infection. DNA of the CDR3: TGCGCCAGCAGCCAAGGTGGCGGCTACGGGGAGACCCAGTACTTC. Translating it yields CASSQGGGYGETQYF.